This TCR beta chain stems from a study of sequential checkpoint blockade in melanoma. Study details: Randomization was 1:1 between first-line nivolumab→ipilimumab and ipilimumab→nivolumab.

The CDR3 sequence is 15 residues long. The V gene's germline CDR1 is MNHEY and CDR2 SMNVEV (reference sequence). Trimming took 0 bases from V and 0 from J, leaving 6 bases between them. Treatment indicated: randomized to nivolumab then ipilimumab (arm A) or the reverse (arm B). No patient had prior DNA-damaging chemotherapy. PBMC sorting kept live CD3+CD8+ cells without CD19 or CD56. Produced via immunoSEQ multiplex PCR; TCRdb's table is partial and in-frame only. Among 2,000 to 2,500 clones listed, approximately 61% were seen once. This sequence was found in a human patient with melanoma. Some clones in this sample may be carry-over from other donors' samples. Material: CD8+ T cells sorted from blood (inferred from file names), obtained from a patient given nivolumab and ipilimumab in sequence. This rearrangement joins TRBV27 to TRBJ1-3; D ambiguous. DNA for the CDR3: TGTGCCAGCAGTTTATCCGGTAGCTCTGGAAACACCATATATTTT. Encoded protein: CASSLSGSSGNTIYF.